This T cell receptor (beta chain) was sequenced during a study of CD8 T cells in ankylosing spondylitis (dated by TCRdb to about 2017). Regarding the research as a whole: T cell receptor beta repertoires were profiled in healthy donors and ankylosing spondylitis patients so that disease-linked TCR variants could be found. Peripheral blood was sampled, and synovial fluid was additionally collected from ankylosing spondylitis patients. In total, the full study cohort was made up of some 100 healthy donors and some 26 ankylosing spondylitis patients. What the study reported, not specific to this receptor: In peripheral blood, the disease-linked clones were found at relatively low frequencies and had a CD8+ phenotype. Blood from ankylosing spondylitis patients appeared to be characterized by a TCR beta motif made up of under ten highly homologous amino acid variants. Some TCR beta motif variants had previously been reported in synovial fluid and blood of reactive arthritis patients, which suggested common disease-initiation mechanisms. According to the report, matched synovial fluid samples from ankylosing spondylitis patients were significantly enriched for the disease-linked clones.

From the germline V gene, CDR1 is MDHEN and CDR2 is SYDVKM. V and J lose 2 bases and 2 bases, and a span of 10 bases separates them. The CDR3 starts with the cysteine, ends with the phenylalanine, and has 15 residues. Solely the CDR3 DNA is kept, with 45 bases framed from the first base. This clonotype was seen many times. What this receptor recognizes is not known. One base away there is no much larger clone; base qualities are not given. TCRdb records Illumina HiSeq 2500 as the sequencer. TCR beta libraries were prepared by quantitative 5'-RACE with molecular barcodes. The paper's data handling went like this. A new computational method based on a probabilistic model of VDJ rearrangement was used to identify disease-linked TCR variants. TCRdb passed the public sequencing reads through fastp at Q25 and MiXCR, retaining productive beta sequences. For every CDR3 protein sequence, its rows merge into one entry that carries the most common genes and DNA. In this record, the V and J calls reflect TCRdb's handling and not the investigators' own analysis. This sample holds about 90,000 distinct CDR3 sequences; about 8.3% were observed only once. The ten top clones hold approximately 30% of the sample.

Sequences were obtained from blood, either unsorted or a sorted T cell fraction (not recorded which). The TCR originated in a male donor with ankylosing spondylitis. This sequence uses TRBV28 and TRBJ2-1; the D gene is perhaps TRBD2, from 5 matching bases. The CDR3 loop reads CASSLEGAPYNEQFF. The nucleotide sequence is TGTGCCAGCAGTTTAGAGGGAGCCCCCTACAATGAGCAGTTCTTC.